This TCR beta chain was found in a study of blood T cell repertoires in COVID-19. In the study overall: Samples taken during acute and convalescent COVID-19 were collected in the United States, Italy and Spain. T cells, B-cell-depleted T cells, or PBMCs supplied cDNA or gDNA.

Worth noting for this clone: Without the conserved terminal phenylalanine or tryptophan, this CDR3 likely stems from a read error. Because the CDR3's place on the DNA is in doubt, the DNA is left out and the CDR3 is given as listed by TCRdb.

Authors' data handling: Cell counts per sample came from amplifying reference gene primers. Sequencing used immunoSEQ multiplex PCR; TCRdb keeps in-frame clones, though not all of them. V and J calls and clone size are copied from that table; D and trimming were computed from the DNA. The sample contains under 300,000 clones, approximately 83% of which appear only once. Sequencing was carried out using peripheral blood. The sequence derives from a human donor in a cohort sampled during active COVID-19.

The CDR3 protein is CSVTGLTMATPSL. The chain combines TRBV29-1 with TRBJ1-2; the DNA was not compared with TRBD1, the D call given in the table. In germline, CDR1 is SQVTM, CDR2 ANQGSEA. The CDR3 spans 13 amino acids, including both terminal residues.